One and the same sample provided the 15 T cell receptor beta chains below, sequenced in a study of spatial heterogeneity in lung cancer. Stated time point: sample taken at primary tumor resection. Tumor, nontumor lung or frozen PBMC supplied whole RNA that was sequenced unsorted. MiXCR, applied by TCRdb to the 5' RACE reads, yields one record per CDR3 protein. This sample has under 100,000 distinct CDR3 sequences, with under 9% found just once. The specimen was PBMCs, collected at surgery. All receptors come from a male donor with early-stage non-small cell lung cancer.

This clonotype has only a few counts. The chain uses TRBV9 and TRBJ2-2; the D gene is possibly TRBD2 (6 bases). Trimming stripped 0 bases from V and 0 bases from J, with 12 bases between. Germline CDR1 reads SGDLS; CDR2 reads YYNGEE. This CDR3 region has 17 residues. In DNA, the CDR3 is TGTGCCAGCAGCGTAGATGGCGGGGCCTCGAACACCGGGGAGCTGTTTTTT. Translation gives CASSVDGGASNTGELFF.

The rearrangement uses TRBV9 and TRBJ2-5; D is possibly TRBD1 (5 bases). This CDR3 is 14 amino acids long. With 0 bases removed from V and 5 bases from J, the gap between germline ends came to 11 bases. Germline-derived CDR1 and CDR2 are SGDLS and YYNGEE. CDR3 DNA: TGTGCCAGCAGCGTAGCAGGGATAGGGGAGACCCAGTACTTC. Protein: CASSVAGIGETQYF.

This clonotype was seen ten or more times. CDR3 in DNA: TGTGCCAGCAGCCCCCGGACTAGCGGGACCCAGTACTTC. This codes for CASSPRTSGTQYF. The V gene is TRBV7-2, the J gene TRBJ2-5, with 10 bases identical to TRBD2. V shed 5 bases, J shed 7 bases, and the junction held 4 bases outside the gene matches. This CDR3 comprises 13 residues. CDR1 SGHTA and CDR2 FQGNSA come from the germline V gene.

The V gene is TRBV5-4, the J gene TRBJ1-1, with TRBD1 identical over 8 bases. The germline gives CDR1 SGHNT, CDR2 YYREEE (reference sequence). With 4 bases clipped from V and 1 base from J, the junction kept 6 bases outside the gene matches. The CDR3 covers 15 residues. CDR3 in DNA: TGTGCCAGCAGCATTCCCGGGACAGGGAACACTGAAGCTTTCTTT. Amino acids: CASSIPGTGNTEAFF.

This clonotype was picked up a small number of times. This chain uses TRBV20-1 with TRBJ2-7, with D tentatively TRBD1 (5 bases). The germline V gene has CDR1 DFQATT and CDR2 SNEGSKA (reference sequence). Trimming cost V 2 bases and J 5 bases, with 13 bases left between them. There are 13 residues in the CDR3. The CDR3 bases are TGCAGTGCTAGAATTGCAGGGAAGGACGAGCAGTACTTC. It is translated as CSARIAGKDEQYF.

J is TRBJ2-3 and V is TRBV20-1; TRBD2 agrees at 8 bases. The CDR3 loop spans 14 amino acids. Germline-derived CDR1 and CDR2 are DFQATT and SNEGSKA (reference sequence). With 5 bases clipped from V and 4 bases from J, the junction kept 8 bases outside the gene matches. Written as DNA, the CDR3 is TGCAGTGCTCCTAACAAGCGGGAGTCAGATACGCAGTATTTT. Protein sequence: CSAPNKRESDTQYF.

This chain links TRBV7-2 with TRBJ2-7; 7 bases agree with TRBD2. Per the germline V gene, CDR1 is SGHTA and CDR2 is FQGNSA. Unmatched junction bases numbered 8, after V lost 5 bases and J lost 1 base. The CDR3 sequence is 15 residues long. CDR3 protein: CASSPTGGPSYEQYF. The CDR3 coding sequence is TGTGCCAGCAGCCCCACGGGGGGTCCGTCCTACGAGCAGTACTTC.

The rearrangement uses TRBV3-1 and TRBJ1-5; weak D call: TRBD1 (5 bases). The CDR3 covers 14 residues. Between the trimmed V and J ends, which lost 2 bases and 7 bases, there was a span of 12 bases. Germline values: CDR1 LGHDT, CDR2 YNNKEL (reference sequence). The DNA for the CDR3 is TGTGCCAGCAGCCAACAAGTGGGGGGACAGCCCCAGCATTTT. Its translation: CASSQQVGGQPQHF.

This clonotype appeared many times. V usage is TRBV6-5 and J usage is TRBJ2-3; TRBD2 aligns across 8 bases. Germline assignment: CDR1 MNHEY and CDR2 SVGAGI. The CDR3 totals 16 residues. After removal of 6 bases from V and 0 bases from J, the junction contained 8 bases not matched to a gene. CDR3 nucleotide sequence: TGTGCCAGCAGCCGGGCGGGGGGCAGAAGCACAGATACGCAGTATTTT. The encoded protein is CASSRAGGRSTDTQYF.

This clonotype was detected ten times or more. The gene calls are TRBV24-1 and TRBJ2-2, with a weak D call TRBD2 (5 bases). The germline CDR1 and CDR2 sequences are KGHDR and SFDVKD. This CDR3 has 15 amino acids. V was cut by 2 bases and J by 6 bases, with 12 bases left in between. CDR3 nucleotide sequence: TGTGCCACCAGTGATTCCGGGATTTACGCCGGGGAGCTGTTTTTT. Encoded protein: CATSDSGIYAGELFF.

This clonotype was observed many times. The V call is TRBV7-3, the J call TRBJ1-2; D is possibly TRBD1 (5 bases). The CDR3 is 13 amino acids. The V gene lost 5 bases and the J gene lost 6 bases, with 13 bases spanning the gap. Looked up from germline, CDR1 is SGHTA and CDR2 is FQGTGA. The CDR3 sequence is CASSNQGFDGYTF. In DNA form, the CDR3 reads TGTGCCAGCAGCAACCAGGGTTTTGATGGCTACACCTTC.

The chain employs TRBV21-1 and TRBJ2-1. TRBV21-1 is reported as a pseudogene. This CDR3 is 14 amino acids long. This chain's CDR3 is CASSKGVGYNEQFF. The CDR3 region has the DNA TGTGCCAGCAGCAAAGGGGTCGGCTACAATGAGCAGTTCTTC.

The chain links TRBV6-5 to TRBJ2-7; 7 positions agree with TRBD1. The germline gives CDR1 MNHEY, CDR2 SVGAGI. V trimming: 2 bases; J trimming: 3 bases; junction bases outside the gene matches: 7. CDR3 length: 15 amino acids. CDR3 region: CASSYGATGSYEQYF. In DNA form, the CDR3 reads TGTGCCAGCAGTTACGGGGCGACAGGGAGCTACGAGCAGTACTTC.

This clonotype was recorded a few times. The J gene is TRBJ1-5, the V gene TRBV2, with 8 bases that match TRBD1. Germline V lookup: CDR1 SNHLY, CDR2 FYNNEI. The V gene end was trimmed by 5 bases and the J gene end by 7 bases; junction bases not matched to a gene: 7. This CDR3 is 14 amino acids long. CDR3 in DNA: TGTGCCAGCAGTTACGGACAGGGAGGACAGCCCCAGCATTTT. Protein: CASSYGQGGQPQHF.

This clonotype has just a few counts. The rearrangement uses TRBV7-7 and TRBJ2-5; the D gene is possibly TRBD2 (7 bases). CDR3 length equals 15 residues. CDR1 and CDR2 (germline): SSHAT, FNYEAQ (reference sequence). Trimming took off 1 base at V and 4 bases at J, with 13 bases between the two ends. The CDR3 spells CASSLVGGAGETQYF. The CDR3 nucleotides read TGTGCCAGCAGCTTAGTGGGGGGGGCAGGAGAGACCCAGTACTTC.